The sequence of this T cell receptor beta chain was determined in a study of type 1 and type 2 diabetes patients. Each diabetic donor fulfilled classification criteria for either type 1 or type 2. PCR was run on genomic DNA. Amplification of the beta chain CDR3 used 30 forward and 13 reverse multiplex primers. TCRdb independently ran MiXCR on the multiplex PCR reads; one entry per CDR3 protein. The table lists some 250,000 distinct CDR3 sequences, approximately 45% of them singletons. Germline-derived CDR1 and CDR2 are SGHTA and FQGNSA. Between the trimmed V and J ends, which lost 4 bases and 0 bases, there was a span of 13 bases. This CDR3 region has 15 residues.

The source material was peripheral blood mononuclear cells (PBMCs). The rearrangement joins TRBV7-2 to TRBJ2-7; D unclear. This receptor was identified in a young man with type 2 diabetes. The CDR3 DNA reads TGTGCCAGCAGCTGCCTCGGGTGCGGCTCCTACGAGCAGTACTTC. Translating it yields CASSCLGCGSYEQYF.